The entry below gives a single T cell receptor beta chain sequence along with its context. Its antigen remains unidentified. CD4+ naive, central memory, regulatory and stem cell-like memory cells were sorted via CD45RO/CCR7/CD25/CD127/CD95/CD27. Expressed TCRB transcripts were sequenced because the isolated RNA had all been reverse transcribed beforehand. The method was immunoSEQ multiplex PCR; TCRdb's version includes in-frame clones alone and lacks a portion of them. The sample contains some 150,000 clones, about 9.7% of which appear only once. The data were obtained in a study of beta chain features in type 1 diabetes. Findings and limits, study-wide: Researchers reported that naive, central memory and Treg TCRB repertoires appeared more similar in patients than in healthy donors.

The TCR was taken from a woman aged 40 to 50 in good health. The sequencing sample was made of central memory CD4+ T cells from blood.

The CDR3 sequence: CASSSMTGGRSEAFF. The DNA of the CDR3 is TGCGCCAGCAGCTCGATGACAGGGGGGAGATCTGAAGCTTTCTTT. The chain recombines TRBV10-1 with TRBJ1-1; 9 nucleotides align to TRBD1. Germline V gene data show CDR1 as WNHNN and CDR2 as SYGVQD (reference sequence). There are 15 residues in the CDR3. Trimming took 6 bases from V and 6 from J; bases not matched to a gene: 11.